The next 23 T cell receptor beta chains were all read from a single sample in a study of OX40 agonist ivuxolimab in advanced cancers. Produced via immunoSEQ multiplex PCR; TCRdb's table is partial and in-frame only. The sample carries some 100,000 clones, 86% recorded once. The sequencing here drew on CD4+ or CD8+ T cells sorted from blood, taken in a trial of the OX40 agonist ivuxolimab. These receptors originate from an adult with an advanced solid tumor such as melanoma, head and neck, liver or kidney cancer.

CDR3 sequence: CASNYNQETQYF. CDR3 nucleotide sequence: TGCGCCAGCAATTACAACCAAGAGACCCAGTACTTC. The rearrangement joins TRBV5-1 to TRBJ2-5; D not resolved. CDR1 is SGHRS, CDR2 YFSETQ, per germline. V lost 6 bases and J lost 0, with 6 bases in between. The CDR3 totals 12 residues.

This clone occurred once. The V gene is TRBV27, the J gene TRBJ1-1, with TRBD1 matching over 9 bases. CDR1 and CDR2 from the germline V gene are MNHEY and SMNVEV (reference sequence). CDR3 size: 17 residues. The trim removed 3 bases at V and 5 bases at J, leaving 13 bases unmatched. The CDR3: CASSFIPNRGLRTEAFF. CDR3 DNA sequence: TGTGCCAGCAGTTTTATCCCGAACAGGGGGCTAAGGACTGAAGCTTTCTTT.

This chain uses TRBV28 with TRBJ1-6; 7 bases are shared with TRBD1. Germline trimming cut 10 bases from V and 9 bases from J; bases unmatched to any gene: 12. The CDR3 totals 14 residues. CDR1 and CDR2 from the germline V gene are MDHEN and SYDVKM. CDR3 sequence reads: CAIQQGGIASPLHF. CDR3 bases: TGTGCCATCCAGCAGGGGGGAATCGCTTCACCCCTCCACTTT. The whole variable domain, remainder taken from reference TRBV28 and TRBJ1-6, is DVKVTQSSRYLVKRTGEKVFLECVQDMDHENMFWYRQDPGLGLRLIYFSYDVKMKEKGDIPEGYSVSREKKERFSLILESASTNQTSMYLCAIQQGGIASPLHFGNGTRLTVT.

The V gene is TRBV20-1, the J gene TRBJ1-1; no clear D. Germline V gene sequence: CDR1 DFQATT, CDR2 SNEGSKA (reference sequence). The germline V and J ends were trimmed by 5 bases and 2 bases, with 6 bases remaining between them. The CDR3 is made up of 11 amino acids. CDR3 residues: CSAPTNTEAFF. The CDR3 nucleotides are TGCAGTGCTCCAACTAACACTGAAGCTTTCTTT.

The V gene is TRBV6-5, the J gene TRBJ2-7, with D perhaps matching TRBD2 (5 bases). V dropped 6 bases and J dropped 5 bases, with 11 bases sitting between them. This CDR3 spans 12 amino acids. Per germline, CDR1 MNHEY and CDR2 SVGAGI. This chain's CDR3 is CASSPTRDEQYF. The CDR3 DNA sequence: TGTGCCAGCAGCCCCACTAGAGACGAGCAGTACTTC.

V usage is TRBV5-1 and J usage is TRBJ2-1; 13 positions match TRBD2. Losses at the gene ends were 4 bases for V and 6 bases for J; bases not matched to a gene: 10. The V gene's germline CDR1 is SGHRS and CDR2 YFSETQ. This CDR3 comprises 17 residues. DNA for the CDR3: TGCGCCAGCAGCACTGGGACTAGCGGGATGGGGTCCAATGAGCAGTTCTTC. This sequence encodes CASSTGTSGMGSNEQFF. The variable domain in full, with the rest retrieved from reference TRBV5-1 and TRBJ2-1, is KAGVTQTPRYLIKTRGQQVTLSCSPISGHRSVSWYQQTPGQGLQFLFEYFSETQRNKGNFPGRFSGRQFSNSRSEMNVSTLELGDSALYLCASSTGTSGMGSNEQFFGPGTRLTVL.

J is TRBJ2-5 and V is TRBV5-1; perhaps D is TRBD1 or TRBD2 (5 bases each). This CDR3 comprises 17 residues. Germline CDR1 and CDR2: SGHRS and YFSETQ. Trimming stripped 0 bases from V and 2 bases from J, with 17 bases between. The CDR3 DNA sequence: TGCGCCAGCAGCTTGGCAGGTGGGGGTCCAGGGCAAGAGACCCAGTACTTC. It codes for CASSLAGGGPGQETQYF.

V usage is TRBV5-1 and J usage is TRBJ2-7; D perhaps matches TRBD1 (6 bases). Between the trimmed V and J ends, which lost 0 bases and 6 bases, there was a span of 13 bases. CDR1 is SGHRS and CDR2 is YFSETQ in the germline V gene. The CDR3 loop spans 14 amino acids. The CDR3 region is CASSLGQAYGEQYF. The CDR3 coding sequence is TGCGCCAGCAGCTTGGGACAGGCATACGGCGAGCAGTACTTC.

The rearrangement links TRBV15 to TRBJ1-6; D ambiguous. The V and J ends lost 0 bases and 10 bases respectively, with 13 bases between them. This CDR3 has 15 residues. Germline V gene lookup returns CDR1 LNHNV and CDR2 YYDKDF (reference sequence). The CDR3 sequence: CATSRDGSGWSPLHF. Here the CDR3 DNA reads TGTGCCACCAGCAGAGATGGTTCCGGGTGGTCACCCCTCCACTTT.

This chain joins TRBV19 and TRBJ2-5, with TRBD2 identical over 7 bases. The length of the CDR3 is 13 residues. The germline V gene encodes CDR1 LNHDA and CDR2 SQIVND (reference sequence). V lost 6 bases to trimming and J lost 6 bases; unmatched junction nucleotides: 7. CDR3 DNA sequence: TGTGCCAGTAGCCAAGGACTAGGAAAGACCCAGTACTTC. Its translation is CASSQGLGKTQYF.

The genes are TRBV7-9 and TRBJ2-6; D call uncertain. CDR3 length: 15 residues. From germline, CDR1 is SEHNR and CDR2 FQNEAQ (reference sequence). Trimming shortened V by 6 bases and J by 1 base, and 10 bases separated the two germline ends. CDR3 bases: TGTGCCAGCAGTTATAGGCAGTCTGGGGCCAACGTCCTGACTTTC. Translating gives CASSYRQSGANVLTF.

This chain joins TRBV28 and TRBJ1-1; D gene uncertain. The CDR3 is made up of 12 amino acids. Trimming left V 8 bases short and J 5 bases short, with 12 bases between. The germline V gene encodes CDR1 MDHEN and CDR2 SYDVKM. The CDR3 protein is CASRIGWTEAFF. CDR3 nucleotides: TGTGCCAGCCGTATCGGGTGGACTGAAGCTTTCTTT.

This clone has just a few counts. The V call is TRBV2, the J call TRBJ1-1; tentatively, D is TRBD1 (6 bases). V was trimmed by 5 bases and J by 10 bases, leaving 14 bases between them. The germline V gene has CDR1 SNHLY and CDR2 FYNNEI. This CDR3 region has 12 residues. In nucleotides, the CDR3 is TGTGCCAGCAGTCCTAGGACAGAGGCAGCTTTCTTT. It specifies CASSPRTEAAFF.

CDR3 sequence reads: CASSLTDSGGYEQYF. CDR3 bases: TGTGCCAGCAGCCTAACTGATAGCGGGGGCTACGAGCAGTACTTC. This sequence joins TRBV7-9 and TRBJ2-7; 9 nucleotides align to TRBD2. Germline lookup yields CDR1 SEHNR and CDR2 FQNEAQ (reference sequence). V shed 5 bases, J shed 3 bases, and the junction held 8 bases outside the gene matches. The CDR3 has 15 amino acids.

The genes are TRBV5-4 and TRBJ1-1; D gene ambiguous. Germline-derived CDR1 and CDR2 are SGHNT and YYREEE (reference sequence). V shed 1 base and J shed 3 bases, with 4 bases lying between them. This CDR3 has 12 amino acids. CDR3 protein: CASSLWDTEAFF. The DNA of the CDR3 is TGTGCCAGCAGCTTGTGGGACACTGAAGCTTTCTTT.

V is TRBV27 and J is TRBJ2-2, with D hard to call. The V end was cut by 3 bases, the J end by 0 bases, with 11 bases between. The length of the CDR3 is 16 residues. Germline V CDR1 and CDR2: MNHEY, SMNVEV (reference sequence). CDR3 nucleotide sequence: TGTGCCAGCAGTTTGGGTAGGATCGCGAACACCGGGGAGCTGTTTTTT. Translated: CASSLGRIANTGELFF.

CDR3 nucleotide sequence: TGCAGCGTTGAAAGTATAGGACAGCTCTATGGCTACACCTTC. Protein: CSVESIGQLYGYTF. The chain combines TRBV29-1 with TRBJ1-2; tentative D call: TRBD1 (6 bases). The CDR3 runs to 14 residues. Germline CDR1 is SQVTM and CDR2 is ANQGSEA. Trimming stripped 2 bases from V and 4 bases from J, with 14 bases between.

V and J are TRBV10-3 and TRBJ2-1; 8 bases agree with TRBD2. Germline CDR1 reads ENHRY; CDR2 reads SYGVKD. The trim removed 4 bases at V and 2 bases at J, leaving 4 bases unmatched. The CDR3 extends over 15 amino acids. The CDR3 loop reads CAISGAGGTYNEQFF. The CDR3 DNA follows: TGTGCCATCAGTGGGGCGGGAGGTACCTACAATGAGCAGTTCTTC.

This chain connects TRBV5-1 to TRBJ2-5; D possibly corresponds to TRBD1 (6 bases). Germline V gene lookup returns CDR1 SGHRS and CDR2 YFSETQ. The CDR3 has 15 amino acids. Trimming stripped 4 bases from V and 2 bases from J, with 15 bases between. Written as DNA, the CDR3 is TGCGCCAGCAGCCCCTACAGGGCAGGGCAAGAGACCCAGTACTTC. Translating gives CASSPYRAGQETQYF. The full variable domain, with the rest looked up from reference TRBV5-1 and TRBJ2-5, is KAGVTQTPRYLIKTRGQQVTLSCSPISGHRSVSWYQQTPGQGLQFLFEYFSETQRNKGNFPGRFSGRQFSNSRSEMNVSTLELGDSALYLCASSPYRAGQETQYFGPGTRLLVL.

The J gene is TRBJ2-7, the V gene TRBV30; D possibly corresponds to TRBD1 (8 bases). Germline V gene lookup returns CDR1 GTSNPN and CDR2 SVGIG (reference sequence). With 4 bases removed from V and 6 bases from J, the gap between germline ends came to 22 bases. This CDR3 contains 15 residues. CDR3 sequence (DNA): TGTGCCTGGAATGGACAGGGAGGGCCTAAGTCCGAGCAGTACTTC. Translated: CAWNGQGGPKSEQYF.

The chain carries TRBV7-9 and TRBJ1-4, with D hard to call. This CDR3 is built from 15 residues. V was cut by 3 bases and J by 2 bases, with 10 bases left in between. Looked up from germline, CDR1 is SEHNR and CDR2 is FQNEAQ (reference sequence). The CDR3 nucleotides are TGTGCCAGCAGCTTTGGAGGGCCGACTAATGAAAAACTGTTTTTT. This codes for CASSFGGPTNEKLFF.

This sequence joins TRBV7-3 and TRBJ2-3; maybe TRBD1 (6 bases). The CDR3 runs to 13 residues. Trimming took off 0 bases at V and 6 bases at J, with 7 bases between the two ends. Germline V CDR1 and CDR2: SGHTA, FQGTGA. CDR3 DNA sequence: TGTGCCAGCAGCTTAACTAGGGGGGATACGCAGTATTTT. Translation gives CASSLTRGDTQYF.

In DNA, the CDR3 is TGTGCCAGCAGCTTGAGGATCCGGGCCTGCGAGCAGTACTTC. The encoded protein is CASSLRIRACEQYF. The genes are TRBV7-3 and TRBJ2-7; D not certain. The length of the CDR3 is 14 residues. With 3 bases removed from V and 6 bases from J, the gap between germline ends came to 15 bases. Germline V gene data show CDR1 as SGHTA and CDR2 as FQGTGA.